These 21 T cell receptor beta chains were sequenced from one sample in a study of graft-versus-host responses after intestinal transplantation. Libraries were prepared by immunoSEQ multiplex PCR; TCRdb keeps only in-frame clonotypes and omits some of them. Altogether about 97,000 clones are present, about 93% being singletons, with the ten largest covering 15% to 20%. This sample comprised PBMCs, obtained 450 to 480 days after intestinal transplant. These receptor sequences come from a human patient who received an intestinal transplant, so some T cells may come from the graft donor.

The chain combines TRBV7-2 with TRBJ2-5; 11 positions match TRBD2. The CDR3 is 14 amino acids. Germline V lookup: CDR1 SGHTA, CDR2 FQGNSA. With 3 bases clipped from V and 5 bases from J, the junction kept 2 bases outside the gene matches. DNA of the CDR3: TGTGCCAGCAGCTTTAGCGGGGGGGAGGAGACCCAGTACTTC. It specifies CASSFSGGEETQYF. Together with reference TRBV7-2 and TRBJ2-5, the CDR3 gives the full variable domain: GAGVSQSPSNKVTEKGKDVELRCDPISGHTALYWYRQSLGQGLEFLIYFQGNSAPDKSGLPSDRFSAERTGGSVSTLTIQRTQQEDSAVYLCASSFSGGEETQYFGPGTRLLVL.

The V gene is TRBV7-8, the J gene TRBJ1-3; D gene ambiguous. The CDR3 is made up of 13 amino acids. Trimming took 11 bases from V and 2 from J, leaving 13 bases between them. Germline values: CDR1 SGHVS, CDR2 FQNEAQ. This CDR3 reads CASGGKTGNTIYF. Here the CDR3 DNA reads TGTGCCTCCGGAGGGAAAACTGGAAACACCATATATTTT.

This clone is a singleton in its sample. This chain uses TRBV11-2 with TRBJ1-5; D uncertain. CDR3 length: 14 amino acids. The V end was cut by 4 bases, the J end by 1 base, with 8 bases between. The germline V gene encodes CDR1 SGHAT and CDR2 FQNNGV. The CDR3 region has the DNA TGTGCCAGCAGCTCCCACAGCAGCAATCAGCCCCAGCATTTT. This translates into CASSSHSSNQPQHF.

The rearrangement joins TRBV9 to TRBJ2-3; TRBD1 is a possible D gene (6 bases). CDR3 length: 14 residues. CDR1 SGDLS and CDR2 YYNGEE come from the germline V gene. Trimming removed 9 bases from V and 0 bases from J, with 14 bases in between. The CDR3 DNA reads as TGTGCCACATCCGAGGGGGATAGCACAGATACGCAGTATTTT. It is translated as CATSEGDSTDTQYF.

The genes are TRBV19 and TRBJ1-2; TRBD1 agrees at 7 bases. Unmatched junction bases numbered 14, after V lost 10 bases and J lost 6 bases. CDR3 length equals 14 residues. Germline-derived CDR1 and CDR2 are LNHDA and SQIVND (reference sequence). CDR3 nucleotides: TGTGCCACAATGACAGGGTGGCCCCGCGATGGCTACACCTTC. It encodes CATMTGWPRDGYTF.

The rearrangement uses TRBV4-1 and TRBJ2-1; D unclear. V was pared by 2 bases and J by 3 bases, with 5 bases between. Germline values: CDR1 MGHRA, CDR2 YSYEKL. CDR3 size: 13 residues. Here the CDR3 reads CASSQWDYNEQFF. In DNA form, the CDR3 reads TGCGCCAGCAGCCAATGGGACTACAATGAGCAGTTCTTC.

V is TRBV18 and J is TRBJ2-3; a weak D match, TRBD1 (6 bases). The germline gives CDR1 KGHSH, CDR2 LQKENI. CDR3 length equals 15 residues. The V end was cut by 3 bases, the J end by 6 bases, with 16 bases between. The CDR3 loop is CASSPWQGSTDTQYF. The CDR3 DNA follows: TGTGCCAGCTCACCGTGGCAGGGGTCGACCGATACGCAGTATTTT.

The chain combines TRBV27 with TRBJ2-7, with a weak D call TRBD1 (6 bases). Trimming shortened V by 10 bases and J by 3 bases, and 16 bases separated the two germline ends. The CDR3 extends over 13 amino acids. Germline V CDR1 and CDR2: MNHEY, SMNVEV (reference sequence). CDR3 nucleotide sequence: TGTGCCACCCGCACAGGGCAGGGCTACGAGCAGTACTTC. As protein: CATRTGQGYEQYF.

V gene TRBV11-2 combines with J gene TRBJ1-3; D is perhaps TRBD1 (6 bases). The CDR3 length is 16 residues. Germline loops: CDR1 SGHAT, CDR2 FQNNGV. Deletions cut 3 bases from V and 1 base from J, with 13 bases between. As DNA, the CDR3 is TGTGCCAGCAGCTTCCGGGGCACAGGGTCTGGAAACACCATATATTTT. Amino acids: CASSFRGTGSGNTIYF.

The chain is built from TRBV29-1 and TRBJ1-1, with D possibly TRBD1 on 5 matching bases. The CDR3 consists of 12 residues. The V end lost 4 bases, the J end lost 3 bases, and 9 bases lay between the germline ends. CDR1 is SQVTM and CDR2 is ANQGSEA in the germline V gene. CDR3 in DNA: TGCAGCGTTGTAGGGGCGGACACTGAAGCTTTCTTT. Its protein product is CSVVGADTEAFF.

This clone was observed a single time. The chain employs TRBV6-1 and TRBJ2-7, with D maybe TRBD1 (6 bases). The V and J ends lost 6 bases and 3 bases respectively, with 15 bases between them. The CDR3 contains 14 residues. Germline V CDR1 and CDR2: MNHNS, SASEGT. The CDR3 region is CASSYRERSYEQYF. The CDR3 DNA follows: TGTGCCAGCAGCTACAGGGAAAGGAGCTACGAGCAGTACTTC.

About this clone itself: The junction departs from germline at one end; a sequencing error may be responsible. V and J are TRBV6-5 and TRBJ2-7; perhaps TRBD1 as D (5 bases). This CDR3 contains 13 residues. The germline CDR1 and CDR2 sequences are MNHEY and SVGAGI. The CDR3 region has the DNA TGTGTCAGCTCAACAGGCGTTTCCTACGAGCAGTACTTC. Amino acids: CVSSTGVSYEQYF.

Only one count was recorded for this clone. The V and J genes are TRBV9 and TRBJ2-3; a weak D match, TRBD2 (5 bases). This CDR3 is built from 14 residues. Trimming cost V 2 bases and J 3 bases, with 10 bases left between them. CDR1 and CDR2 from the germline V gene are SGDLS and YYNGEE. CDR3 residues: CASSVYPGTDTQYF. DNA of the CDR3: TGTGCCAGCAGCGTTTATCCGGGAACAGATACGCAGTATTTT.

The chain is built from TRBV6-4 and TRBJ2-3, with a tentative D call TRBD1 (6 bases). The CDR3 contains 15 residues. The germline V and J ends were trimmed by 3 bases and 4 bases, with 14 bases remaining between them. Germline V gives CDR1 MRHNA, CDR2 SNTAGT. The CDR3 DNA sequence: TGTGCCAGCAGTGAATCCCCCAGGGGAGCAGATACGCAGTATTTT. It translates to CASSESPRGADTQYF.

The CDR3 DNA reads as TGTGCCAGCAGACGGCCGAGCGACGTCTACGAGCAGTACTTC. Amino acid sequence: CASRRPSDVYEQYF. This chain joins TRBV6-1 and TRBJ2-7, with no clear D. This CDR3 has 14 amino acids. Trimming took 6 bases from V and 3 from J, leaving 15 bases between them. The germline V gene encodes CDR1 MNHNS and CDR2 SASEGT.

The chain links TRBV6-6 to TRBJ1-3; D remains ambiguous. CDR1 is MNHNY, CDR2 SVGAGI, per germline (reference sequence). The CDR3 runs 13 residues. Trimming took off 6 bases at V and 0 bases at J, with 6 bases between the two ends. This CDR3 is CASSPYSGNTIYF. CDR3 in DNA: TGTGCCAGCAGCCCCTACTCTGGAAACACCATATATTTT.

The CDR3 coding sequence is TGTGCCAGCAGACCCGGGGCCTCCTACAATGAGCAGTTCTTC. This sequence encodes CASRPGASYNEQFF. V and J are TRBV9 and TRBJ2-1; possibly TRBD1 or TRBD2 for D (5 bases each). CDR3 length: 14 amino acids. The germline CDR1 and CDR2 sequences are SGDLS and YYNGEE. Trimming shortened V by 5 bases and J by 0 bases, and 9 bases separated the two germline ends.

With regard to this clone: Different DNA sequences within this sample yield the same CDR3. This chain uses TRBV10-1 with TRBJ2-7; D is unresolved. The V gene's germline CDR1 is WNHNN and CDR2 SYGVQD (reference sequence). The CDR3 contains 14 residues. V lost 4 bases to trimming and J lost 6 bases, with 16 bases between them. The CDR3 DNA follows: TGCGCCAGCAGTGCCTCAATCTTCATGGGCGAGCAGTACTTC. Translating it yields CASSASIFMGEQYF.

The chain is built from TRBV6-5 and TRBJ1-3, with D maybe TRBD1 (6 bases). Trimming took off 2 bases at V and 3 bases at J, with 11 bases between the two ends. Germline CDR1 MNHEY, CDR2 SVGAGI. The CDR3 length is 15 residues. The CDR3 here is CASSYRGGDGNTIYF. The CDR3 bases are TGTGCCAGCAGTTACCGGGGGGGCGATGGAAACACCATATATTTT.

The CDR3 sequence is CASSYSAALGSGYTF. CDR3 sequence (DNA): TGTGCCAGCAGTTACTCGGCAGCCCTAGGGAGTGGCTACACCTTC. V usage is TRBV6-5 and J usage is TRBJ1-2; D is unclear. Germline loops: CDR1 MNHEY, CDR2 SVGAGI. V was pared by 0 bases and J by 7 bases, with 15 bases between. The CDR3 is 15 amino acids.

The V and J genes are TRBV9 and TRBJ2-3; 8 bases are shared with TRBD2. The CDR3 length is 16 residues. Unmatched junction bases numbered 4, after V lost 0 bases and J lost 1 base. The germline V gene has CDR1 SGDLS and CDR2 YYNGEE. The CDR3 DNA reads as TGTGCCAGCAGCGTAGGGACTAGCCCTCGCACAGATACGCAGTATTTT. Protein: CASSVGTSPRTDTQYF.